These 7 T cell receptor beta chains share one sample of origin, sequenced in a study of OX40 agonist ivuxolimab in advanced cancers. The protocol was immunoSEQ multiplex PCR, while the TCRdb copy is restricted to in-frame clones and leaves out a portion. The table lists about 23,000 clones, 75% to 85% of them singletons. The specimen was CD4+ or CD8+ T cells sorted from blood, collected in a trial of the OX40 agonist ivuxolimab. The receptors derive from an adult with an advanced solid tumor such as melanoma, head and neck, liver or kidney cancer.

This chain connects TRBV5-5 to TRBJ1-5, with D uncertain. The CDR3 extends over 16 amino acids. The V and J ends lost 2 bases and 0 bases respectively, with 12 bases between them. Germline CDR1 is SGHKS and CDR2 is YYEKEE (reference sequence). The CDR3 loop reads CASSLGTSFSNQPQHF. The CDR3 DNA reads TGTGCCAGCAGCTTAGGTACTAGCTTTAGCAATCAGCCCCAGCATTTT. The complete variable domain, with remaining parts taken from reference TRBV5-5 and TRBJ1-5, reads DAGVTQSPTHLIKTRGQQVTLRCSPISGHKSVSWYQQVLGQGPQFIFQYYEKEERGRGNFPDRFSARQFPNYSSELNVNALLLGDSALYLCASSLGTSFSNQPQHFGDGTRLSIL.

This clone has only one observation. The chain recombines TRBV5-8 with TRBJ2-7, with TRBD1 identical over 10 bases. The CDR3 is 11 amino acids. With 3 bases clipped from V and 13 bases from J, the junction kept 4 bases outside the gene matches. Per the germline V gene, CDR1 is SGHTS and CDR2 is YDEGEE. Written as DNA, the CDR3 is TGTGCCAGCAGCTGGGACAGGGGACTCTACTTC. Its protein product is CASSWDRGLYF.

This clone appeared a few times. This chain connects TRBV5-1 to TRBJ2-1, with 8 bases fitting TRBD2. CDR3 length equals 16 residues. Trimming at V came to 6 bases and at J to 0 bases, leaving 8 bases not matched to a gene. Germline V gene data show CDR1 as SGHRS and CDR2 as YFSETQ. CDR3 nucleotide sequence: TGCGCCAGCACCACCACTAGCGGAAGCTCCTACAATGAGCAGTTCTTC. Its protein is CASTTTSGSSYNEQFF.

This chain connects TRBV15 to TRBJ1-1; the D gene is possibly TRBD1 (6 bases). This CDR3 region has 15 residues. Germline V gene data show CDR1 as LNHNV and CDR2 as YYDKDF (reference sequence). V was trimmed by 3 bases and J by 7 bases, leaving 18 bases between them. The CDR3 here is CATSRGSGERGEAFF. The DNA of the CDR3 is TGTGCCACCAGCAGGGGATCAGGGGAAAGGGGTGAAGCTTTCTTT. The full variable domain, completed using reference TRBV15 and TRBJ1-1, is DAMVIQNPRYQVTQFGKPVTLSCSQTLNHNVMYWYQQKSSQAPKLLFHYYDKDFNNEADTPDNFQSRRPNTSFCFLDIRSPGLGDTAMYLCATSRGSGERGEAFFGQGTRLTVV.

This sequence joins TRBV7-9 and TRBJ1-2; maybe TRBD1 (5 bases). The CDR3 is 14 residues long. Trimming removed 5 bases at V and 7 bases at J, with 17 bases between. The V gene's germline CDR1 is SEHNR and CDR2 FQNEAQ (reference sequence). The DNA for the CDR3 is TGTGCCAGCAGCCGAGGGGCGGAAAAGGGTGGCTACACCTTC. Its translation: CASSRGAEKGGYTF.

The chain has TRBV7-2 and TRBJ1-2; 7 bases fit TRBD1. The length of the CDR3 is 14 residues. Trimming took 1 base from V and 5 from J; bases not matched to a gene: 4. Germline V lookup: CDR1 SGHTA, CDR2 FQGNSA. The CDR3 here is CASSLVTGEYGYTF. DNA for the CDR3: TGTGCCAGCAGCTTAGTAACAGGGGAATATGGCTACACCTTC. The full variable domain, its missing parts supplied by reference TRBV7-2 and TRBJ1-2, is GAGVSQSPSNKVTEKGKDVELRCDPISGHTALYWYRQSLGQGLEFLIYFQGNSAPDKSGLPSDRFSAERTGGSVSTLTIQRTQQEDSAVYLCASSLVTGEYGYTFGSGTRLTVV.

This chain links TRBV7-2 with TRBJ2-3, with D perhaps matching TRBD2 (5 bases). There are 14 residues in the CDR3. V was trimmed by 5 bases and J by 1 base, leaving 10 bases between them. CDR1 is SGHTA and CDR2 is FQGNSA in the germline V gene. CDR3 protein: CASSSNGGTDTQYF. CDR3 in DNA: TGTGCCAGCAGCAGCAACGGGGGCACAGATACGCAGTATTTT.